This passage covers 9 T cell receptor beta chains from one sample sequenced in a study of blood T cell repertoires in COVID-19. Repertoires were generated with immunoSEQ multiplex PCR, while TCRdb's copy carries only in-frame clones and drops some. Counted here are about 240,000 clones, around three quarters occurring once; the ten biggest clones make up about 3.1%. Sequenced input: peripheral blood. The receptors shown here come from an elderly woman with acute or convalescent COVID-19.

This clone was detected a few times. This sequence joins TRBV19 and TRBJ1-6, with TRBD1 identical over 11 bases. The germline CDR1 and CDR2 sequences are LNHDA and SQIVND (reference sequence). CDR3 length: 15 amino acids. Germline trimming cut 9 bases from V and 6 bases from J; bases unmatched to any gene: 7. The CDR3 here is CASSRTGGINSPLHF. The DNA for the CDR3 is TGTGCCAGCTCTCGGACAGGGGGCATTAATTCACCCCTCCACTTT.

The rearrangement uses TRBV7-9 and TRBJ1-2; possibly TRBD1 for D (5 bases). Germline-derived CDR1 and CDR2 are SEHNR and FQNEAQ (reference sequence). CDR3 length: 13 amino acids. Trimming took 7 bases from V and 8 from J, leaving 17 bases between them. CDR3 region: CASTNAGSRGYTF. In DNA, the CDR3 is TGTGCCAGCACTAACGCAGGGTCGAGGGGCTACACCTTC.

V usage is TRBV3-1 (or the pseudogene TRBV3-2) and J usage is TRBJ1-2; D might be TRBD1 (5 bases). The CDR3 covers 12 residues. The V gene lost 1 base and the J gene lost 6 bases, with 6 bases spanning the gap. CDR1 is LGHDT, CDR2 YNNKEL, per germline (reference sequence). Here the CDR3 DNA reads TGTGCCAGCAGCCAAGCAGGGAATGGCTACACCTTC. As protein: CASSQAGNGYTF.

This chain links TRBV7-9 with TRBJ2-6; weak D call: TRBD1 (5 bases). Germline V lookup: CDR1 SEHNR, CDR2 FQNEAQ (reference sequence). CDR3 size: 15 residues. V was trimmed by 3 bases and J by 2 bases, leaving 8 bases between them. Written as DNA, the CDR3 is TGTGCCAGCAGCTTGTTAGGGGCTGGGGCCAACGTCCTGACTTTC. Its translation is CASSLLGAGANVLTF.

This chain joins TRBV19 and TRBJ2-2, with D perhaps matching TRBD2 (5 bases). The V end lost 3 bases, the J end lost 1 base, and 12 bases lay between the germline ends. CDR1 LNHDA and CDR2 SQIVND come from the germline V gene (reference sequence). The CDR3 consists of 16 residues. The CDR3 nucleotides are TGTGCCAGTAGTATGCGGGCAGTCAAGAACACCGGGGAGCTGTTTTTT. Protein product: CASSMRAVKNTGELFF.

This sequence joins TRBV4-3 and TRBJ1-4, with a weak D call TRBD1 (5 bases). The germline V and J ends were trimmed by 1 base and 5 bases, with 11 bases remaining between them. Germline V gene lookup returns CDR1 LGHNA and CDR2 YSLEER. This CDR3 has 15 amino acids. The CDR3 DNA follows: TGCGCCAGCAGCCAAGGCAGGGTTCGAAATGAAAAACTGTTTTTT. Amino acids: CASSQGRVRNEKLFF.

The chain links TRBV5-1 to TRBJ1-3; a weak D match, TRBD1 (6 bases). The length of the CDR3 is 15 residues. Trimming stripped 4 bases from V and 2 bases from J, with 13 bases between. Germline values: CDR1 SGHRS, CDR2 YFSETQ. The CDR3: CASSVTGQAGNTIYF. The CDR3 DNA reads as TGCGCCAGCAGCGTTACAGGGCAGGCTGGAAACACCATATATTTT.

The rearrangement uses TRBV15 and TRBJ1-1; D remains ambiguous. This CDR3 has 14 amino acids. Trimming removed 2 bases at V and 0 bases at J, with 7 bases between. The germline V gene encodes CDR1 LNHNV and CDR2 YYDKDF (reference sequence). CDR3 DNA sequence: TGTGCCACCAGCAGACTAGTTTTGAACACTGAAGCTTTCTTT. This codes for CATSRLVLNTEAFF.

This sequence joins TRBV10-3 and TRBJ2-2; possibly TRBD1 for D (6 bases). CDR1 and CDR2 (germline): ENHRY, SYGVKD. V was shortened by 3 bases and J by 4 bases, with 12 bases between the two germline ends. The CDR3 extends over 15 amino acids. CDR3 sequence: CAISDWGLGTGELFF. The DNA for the CDR3 is TGTGCCATCAGTGATTGGGGGCTAGGCACCGGGGAGCTGTTTTTT.